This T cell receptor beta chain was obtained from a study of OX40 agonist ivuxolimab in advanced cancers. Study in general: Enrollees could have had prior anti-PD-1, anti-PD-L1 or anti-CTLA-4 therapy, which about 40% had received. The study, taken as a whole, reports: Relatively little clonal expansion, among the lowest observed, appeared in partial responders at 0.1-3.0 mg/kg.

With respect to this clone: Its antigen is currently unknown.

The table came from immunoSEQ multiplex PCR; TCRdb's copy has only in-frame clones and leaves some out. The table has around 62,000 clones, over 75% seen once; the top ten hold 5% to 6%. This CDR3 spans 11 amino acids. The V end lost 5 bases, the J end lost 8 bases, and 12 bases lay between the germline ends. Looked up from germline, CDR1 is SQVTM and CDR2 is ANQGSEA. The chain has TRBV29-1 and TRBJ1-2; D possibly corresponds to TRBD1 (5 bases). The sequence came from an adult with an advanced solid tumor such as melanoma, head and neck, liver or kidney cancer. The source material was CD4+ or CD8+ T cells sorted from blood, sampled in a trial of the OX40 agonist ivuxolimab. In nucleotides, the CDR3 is TGCAGCGTTAGGGACGAGGGAGGCTACACCTTC. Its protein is CSVRDEGGYTF.